Shown below are 27 T cell receptor beta chains from a single sample sequenced in a study of blood T cells in healthy people across ages. Primers used in a second PCR of about 6 to 12 cycles were a sample-barcoded 5' primer and a J-beta primer mix. One entry per CDR3 protein results from TCRdb running MiXCR on the 5' RACE reads. The top ten clones hold 20% to 25% of a sample with fewer than 2,000,000 distinct CDR3 sequences, approximately 40% of them seen once. Input material: blood. Source of these receptors: a human donor in good health.

The chain carries TRBV28 and TRBJ1-2; perhaps TRBD1 as D (5 bases). This CDR3 spans 16 amino acids. CDR1 is MDHEN and CDR2 is SYDVKM in the germline V gene. V shed 2 bases and J shed 8 bases, with 21 bases lying between them. The DNA for the CDR3 is TGTGCCAGCAGTTTAGGGCCGACCGGGACTCGAGGAGGCTACACCTTC. Encoded protein: CASSLGPTGTRGGYTF.

This clonotype was detected once. The gene calls are TRBV7-2 and TRBJ1-2; no definite D call. CDR3 length equals 13 residues. Germline V CDR1 and CDR2: SGHTA, FQGNSA. V was shortened by 5 bases and J by 5 bases, with 12 bases between the two germline ends. The DNA for the CDR3 is TGTGCCAGCAGCCCCCGCCCCAGTTATGGCTACACCTTC. Residues: CASSPRPSYGYTF.

The chain combines TRBV20-1 with TRBJ2-3, with D hard to call. The CDR3 extends over 13 amino acids. The V and J ends lost 6 bases and 1 base respectively, with 11 bases between them. Germline values: CDR1 DFQATT, CDR2 SNEGSKA (reference sequence). CDR3: CSALGAGTDTQYF. In nucleotides, the CDR3 is TGCAGTGCCTTGGGTGCGGGCACAGATACGCAGTATTTT.

As regards this clonotype: Given a much more abundant clone one base away, this may be a read error. This rearrangement joins TRBV12-3 or TRBV12-4 to TRBJ2-1; D is unclear. This CDR3 has 11 residues. Trimming shortened V by 8 bases and J by 5 bases, and 7 bases separated the two germline ends. In DNA form, the CDR3 reads TGTGCCAGCGGGAAGAACAATGAGCAGTTCTTC. It codes for CASGKNNEQFF.

The chain couples TRBV10-3 to TRBJ1-4; D not certain. Germline values: CDR1 ENHRY, CDR2 SYGVKD. The length of the CDR3 is 12 residues. Trimming removed 8 bases from V and 7 bases from J, with 11 bases in between. The CDR3 bases are TGTGCCATCTCGAGGTTGGGTGAAAAACTGTTTTTT. Protein product: CAISRLGEKLFF.

This clonotype appeared a few times. The chain links TRBV7-6 to TRBJ2-1; 8 positions agree with TRBD1. Losses at the gene ends were 7 bases for V and 6 bases for J; bases not matched to a gene: 11. CDR3 size: 15 residues. Germline values: CDR1 SGHVS, CDR2 FNYEAQ. Written as DNA, the CDR3 is TGTGCCAGCATCCTAAATCAGGGGGCGGGCAATGAGCAGTTCTTC. It specifies CASILNQGAGNEQFF.

The genes are TRBV7-9 and TRBJ1-2; 9 bases align to TRBD1. The V segment lost 5 bases and the J segment 4 bases; nucleotides outside the gene matches: 14. Germline values: CDR1 SEHNR, CDR2 FQNEAQ (reference sequence). The CDR3 runs 17 residues. The CDR3, as DNA: TGTGCCAGCAGCCCGCGAGGACAGGGGTCGTCGAGCTATGGCTACACCTTC. It codes for CASSPRGQGSSSYGYTF.

The CDR3 reads CASSEGAAQETQYF. The DNA of the CDR3 is TGTGCCAGCAGCGAAGGGGCGGCCCAAGAGACCCAGTACTTC. The chain recombines TRBV9 with TRBJ2-5; D is possibly TRBD1 (5 bases). Deletions cut 3 bases from V and 1 base from J, with 10 bases between. CDR3 length equals 14 residues. Germline CDR1 and CDR2: SGDLS and YYNGEE.

CDR3 sequence: CASSQEVGGDTQYF. In DNA form, the CDR3 reads TGTGCCAGCAGCCAAGAGGTGGGGGGTGATACGCAGTATTTT. The chain is built from TRBV4-2 and TRBJ2-3; D perhaps matches TRBD2 (6 bases). Per the germline V gene, CDR1 is LGHNA and CDR2 is YNFKEQ. V lost 0 bases, J lost 6 bases, and 10 bases lay in between. This CDR3 is built from 14 residues.

This clonotype was found a few times. The rearrangement uses TRBV6-6 and TRBJ2-7; no clear D gene. The V gene lost 5 bases and the J gene lost 6 bases, with 20 bases spanning the gap. This CDR3 is built from 15 residues. Per germline, CDR1 MNHNY and CDR2 SVGAGI (reference sequence). The CDR3 sequence: CASSIGAQKSFEQYF. DNA for the CDR3: TGTGCCAGCAGTATTGGCGCGCAGAAATCGTTCGAGCAGTACTTC.

The chain has TRBV29-1 and TRBJ2-1, with 9 bases that match TRBD2. This CDR3 is 14 amino acids long. The germline V gene encodes CDR1 SQVTM and CDR2 ANQGSEA. V shed 5 bases and J 7 bases; nucleotides not matched to a gene: 9. The CDR3 region has the DNA TGCAGCGTTCAAGCGGGGGGCGAAGGGAATGAGCAGTTCTTC. This encodes CSVQAGGEGNEQFF.

The chain recombines TRBV20-1 with TRBJ2-4, with 8 bases fitting TRBD1. V lost 5 bases to trimming and J lost 3 bases; unmatched junction nucleotides: 0. The CDR3 is 12 residues long. The germline CDR1 and CDR2 sequences are DFQATT and SNEGSKA (reference sequence). This CDR3 is CSAGQGKNIQYF. The CDR3 bases are TGCAGTGCTGGACAGGGCAAAAACATTCAGTACTTC.

The chain uses TRBV28 and TRBJ2-4, with unresolved D. The CDR3 length is 14 residues. Germline loops: CDR1 MDHEN, CDR2 SYDVKM. Trimming stripped 2 bases from V and 7 bases from J, with 12 bases between. CDR3 sequence reads: CASSLGPGSNIQYF. The CDR3 region has the DNA TGTGCCAGCAGTTTAGGCCCGGGCAGCAACATTCAGTACTTC.

The chain combines TRBV2 with TRBJ2-7; tentatively, D is TRBD2 (5 bases). Germline-derived CDR1 and CDR2 are SNHLY and FYNNEI. V lost 0 bases to trimming and J lost 6 bases, with 12 bases between them. CDR3 length equals 14 residues. This CDR3 is CASSEALRGFEQYF. The CDR3, as DNA: TGTGCCAGCAGTGAAGCGCTTCGGGGTTTCGAGCAGTACTTC.

V is TRBV5-5 and J is TRBJ1-3; D unresolved. The V end lost 0 bases, the J end lost 1 base, and 8 bases lay between the germline ends. The germline CDR1 and CDR2 sequences are SGHKS and YYEKEE (reference sequence). The length of the CDR3 is 15 residues. The CDR3 region is CASSLVALSGNTIYF. The CDR3 nucleotides are TGTGCCAGCAGCTTGGTAGCCCTTTCTGGAAACACCATATATTTT.

This clonotype was counted only a few times. The J gene is TRBJ2-7, the V gene TRBV28; 9 bases fit TRBD2. Germline CDR1 is MDHEN and CDR2 is SYDVKM. CDR3 length: 20 amino acids. The J segment lost 3 bases and the V segment lost 5 bases, leaving 23 bases of the junction unmatched. The CDR3 bases are TGTGCCAGCAGTGCTATCTCTGGGACTAGCTTAAGCGGGACGATCTACGAGCAGTACTTC. This codes for CASSAISGTSLSGTIYEQYF.

The chain uses TRBV11-3 and TRBJ2-3, with TRBD1 matching over 11 bases. Germline CDR1 reads SGHNT; CDR2 reads YENEEA. With 0 bases clipped from V and 4 bases from J, the junction kept 6 bases outside the gene matches. The CDR3 consists of 17 residues. DNA for the CDR3: TGTGCCAGCAGCTTAGATCACGGGACAGGGGGAGCAGATACGCAGTATTTT. It codes for CASSLDHGTGGADTQYF.

This sequence joins TRBV7-2 and TRBJ2-3; D is unresolved. Per germline, CDR1 SGHTA and CDR2 FQGNSA. Trimming removed 5 bases at V and 5 bases at J, with 11 bases between. This CDR3 is built from 13 residues. For the CDR3, the DNA is TGTGCCAGCAGCCCCGTCCCGAGAGATACGCAGTATTTT. This sequence encodes CASSPVPRDTQYF. Based on the CDR3 plus reference TRBV7-2 and TRBJ2-3, the full variable domain is GAGVSQSPSNKVTEKGKDVELRCDPISGHTALYWYRQSLGQGLEFLIYFQGNSAPDKSGLPSDRFSAERTGGSVSTLTIQRTQQEDSAVYLCASSPVPRDTQYFGPGTRLTVL.

This chain joins TRBV9 and TRBJ2-3; D call uncertain. V lost 3 bases and J 5 bases, leaving 10 bases between the germline ends. Germline V gene data show CDR1 as SGDLS and CDR2 as YYNGEE. The CDR3 is 13 residues long. The CDR3 loop reads CASSAQMGDTQYF. In DNA, the CDR3 is TGTGCCAGCAGCGCTCAGATGGGAGATACGCAGTATTTT.

This clonotype was counted a few times. The V gene is TRBV20-1, the J gene TRBJ1-2; D unresolved. Germline V CDR1 and CDR2: DFQATT, SNEGSKA (reference sequence). CDR3 length: 15 amino acids. V was trimmed by 0 bases and J by 6 bases, leaving 17 bases between them. CDR3 in DNA: TGCAGTGCTAGAGATCGGGAGAGGCAGTTTCATGGCTACACCTTC. This translates into CSARDRERQFHGYTF.

This clonotype has only a few counts. The chain uses TRBV11-1 and TRBJ2-4; 9 bases agree with TRBD1. The CDR3 runs to 14 residues. Per the germline V gene, CDR1 is SGHAT and CDR2 is FQDESV (reference sequence). The trim removed 5 bases at V and 13 bases at J, leaving 12 bases unmatched. CDR3 in amino acids: CASSTGQGLWEQYF. The CDR3 coding sequence is TGTGCCAGCAGCACCGGACAGGGGTTGTGGGAGCAGTACTTC.

There are a few counts of this clonotype. This chain uses TRBV6-5 with TRBJ2-5, with D tentatively TRBD1 (6 bases). The CDR3 covers 14 residues. The germline gives CDR1 MNHEY, CDR2 SVGAGI. V was shortened by 6 bases and J by 5 bases, with 16 bases between the two germline ends. CDR3 nucleotide sequence: TGTGCCAGCAGATCGAGGGGGTTGTGGGAGACCCAGTACTTC. Translation gives CASRSRGLWETQYF.

The table lists this clonotype with many counts. Compared with germline, one end of the junction differs, possibly owing to a read error. The genes are TRBV5-1 and TRBJ2-5; 9 bases are a match to TRBD2. The germline V gene encodes CDR1 SGHRS and CDR2 YFSETQ. The CDR3 runs to 13 residues. CDR3 residues: CASSLAGDETQYF. The DNA for the CDR3 is TGTGCCAGCAGTTTAGCGGGGGATGAGACCCAGTACTTC.

This clonotype has more than one count but fewer than ten. CDR3 bases: TGTGCCAGCAGCGTAAGCCCGGGGGGGATAGGTAGAGATACGCAGTATTTT. Translated: CASSVSPGGIGRDTQYF. This chain uses TRBV9 with TRBJ2-3; 8 nucleotides agree with TRBD2. CDR1 and CDR2 from the germline V gene are SGDLS and YYNGEE. The CDR3 is made up of 17 amino acids. With V trimmed by 1 base and J by 5 bases, 12 bases remained unmatched.

This clonotype has only a few counts. The V and J genes are TRBV5-5 and TRBJ1-5; no definite D call. Trimming took off 4 bases at V and 6 bases at J, with 11 bases between the two ends. Germline-derived CDR1 and CDR2 are SGHKS and YYEKEE (reference sequence). The CDR3 extends over 13 amino acids. This CDR3 is CASSLDIGQPQHF. The CDR3 DNA sequence: TGTGCCAGCAGCCTCGATATAGGTCAGCCCCAGCATTTT.

This chain connects TRBV5-1 to TRBJ2-3; 10 bases map to TRBD2. CDR1 is SGHRS and CDR2 is YFSETQ in the germline V gene. Germline trimming cut 0 bases from V and 4 bases from J; bases unmatched to any gene: 8. CDR3 length: 17 residues. This CDR3 is CASSLAPGSGGADTQYF. For the CDR3, the DNA is TGCGCCAGCAGCTTGGCCCCCGGAAGCGGGGGGGCAGATACGCAGTATTTT.

The sample holds a few counts of this clonotype. The V gene is TRBV12-3 or TRBV12-4, the J gene TRBJ1-6; the match to TRBD1 covers 7 bases. This CDR3 is 14 amino acids long. After removal of 7 bases from V and 10 bases from J, the junction contained 10 bases not matched to a gene. CDR3 region: CASTYRQGESPLHF. CDR3 DNA sequence: TGTGCCAGCACCTATAGACAGGGTGAGTCACCCCTCCACTTT.